The 29 T cell receptor beta chains presented below share a single source sample, sequenced in a study of regulatory T cells in long-lasting Graves disease. TCR beta libraries were built with iRepertoire HTBI primers and Arm-PCR of CDR3 regions. TCRdb reprocessed the multiplex PCR reads with MiXCR, giving one entry per CDR3 protein. Of hundreds of thousands of distinct CDR3 sequences listed, 12% are singletons. Time point meaning: newly diagnosed GD, antithyroid drugs for less than 3 months. RNA extracted from PBMCs served as the sequencing template. This sample also appeared in a second study, on T cells in Graves' hyperthyroidism and ophthalmopathy.

The material sequenced was peripheral blood mononuclear cells (PBMCs), taken at new diagnosis, from a patient treated with antithyroid drugs. Receptors originate from a woman aged 25 to 39 with Graves disease.

This clonotype occurred many times. A read error may be the cause here, since a much bigger clone is one base away. The CDR3 bases are TGTGCCAGCGGCCCATACGGGGAGCTGTTTTTT. Amino acids: CASGPYGELFF. The V gene is TRBV6-1, the J gene TRBJ2-2; D is unresolved. The CDR3 has 11 amino acids. The V gene lost 8 bases and the J gene lost 7 bases, with 8 bases spanning the gap. From germline, CDR1 is MNHNS and CDR2 SASEGT.

This clonotype has more than one count but fewer than ten. The chain combines TRBV6-5 with TRBJ2-7; 9 bases are shared with TRBD1. The CDR3 sequence is 14 residues long. Germline V lookup: CDR1 MNHEY, CDR2 SVGAGI. V was pared by 4 bases and J by 4 bases, with 5 bases of the junction left unmatched. CDR3: CASSFDRGTYEQYF. The CDR3 bases are TGTGCCAGCAGTTTTGACAGGGGGACGTACGAGCAGTACTTC.

This clonotype was recorded a few times. The V and J genes are TRBV18 and TRBJ2-1; D is perhaps TRBD1 (6 bases). The CDR3 sequence is 16 residues long. V was pared by 2 bases and J by 4 bases, with 15 bases between. From germline, CDR1 is KGHSH and CDR2 LQKENI. Here the CDR3 DNA reads TGTGCCAGCTCACCAGGGGGCCAGCGGACGTACAATGAGCAGTTCTTC. Protein: CASSPGGQRTYNEQFF.

J is TRBJ1-1 and V is TRBV29-1; 8 positions agree with TRBD1. Germline trimming cut 1 base from V and 2 bases from J; bases unmatched to any gene: 6. The CDR3 is 15 amino acids. Germline CDR1 is SQVTM and CDR2 is ANQGSEA. CDR3 region: CSVEVVGQGNTEAFF. The CDR3 coding sequence is TGCAGCGTTGAAGTAGTAGGACAGGGAAACACTGAAGCTTTCTTT.

Turning to this clonotype: This may stem from a read error, because a much larger clone lies one nucleotide away. The chain has TRBV13 and TRBJ2-5, with 9 bases matching TRBD1. CDR1 PRHDT and CDR2 FYEKMQ come from the germline V gene (reference sequence). This CDR3 contains 14 residues. For the CDR3, the DNA is TGTGCCAACAGCCCAGGGACAGGGTGGCAGACCCAGTACTTC. This translates into CANSPGTGWQTQYF.

The chain is built from TRBV20-1 and TRBJ2-1; the D is unclear. This CDR3 is built from 13 residues. V lost 6 bases, J lost 2 bases, and 11 bases lay in between. The germline gives CDR1 DFQATT, CDR2 SNEGSKA (reference sequence). The CDR3 sequence is CSAPLVAYNEQFF. CDR3 coding DNA: TGCAGTGCCCCCCTCGTGGCCTACAATGAGCAGTTCTTC.

The chain is built from TRBV7-9 and TRBJ2-1; D remains unclear. The CDR3 is 15 residues long. Germline CDR1 reads SEHNR; CDR2 reads FQNEAQ (reference sequence). Trimming pared 1 base from V and 7 bases from J, leaving 14 bases between. Here the CDR3 DNA reads TGTGCCAGCAGCTTAGTCCTGGGTTCCTCTAATGAGCAGTTCTTC. Translated, it gives CASSLVLGSSNEQFF.

The genes are TRBV27 and TRBJ2-7, with 11 nucleotides matching TRBD2. Germline values: CDR1 MNHEY, CDR2 SMNVEV (reference sequence). V trimming: 5 bases; J trimming: 3 bases; junction bases outside the gene matches: 3. CDR3 size: 14 residues. The CDR3 spells CASSRGLAVYEQYF. The CDR3 nucleotides are TGTGCCAGCAGTCGGGGACTAGCGGTCTACGAGCAGTACTTC.

A few counts support this clonotype. V is TRBV7-2 and J is TRBJ2-4, with 7 bases identical to TRBD2. V dropped 6 bases and J dropped 3; count of bases not matched to a gene: 23. The CDR3 consists of 20 residues. In germline, CDR1 is SGHTA, CDR2 FQGNSA. CDR3: CASSTLYGVQEGGIKNIQYF. The CDR3 region has the DNA TGTGCCAGCAGTACCCTCTACGGAGTCCAAGAGGGAGGGATCAAAAACATTCAGTACTTC.

This clonotype was counted at least ten times. This chain links TRBV6-1 with TRBJ2-7; 7 bases match TRBD2. Trimming at V came to 3 bases and at J to 3 bases, leaving 2 bases not matched to a gene. The germline gives CDR1 MNHNS, CDR2 SASEGT. The CDR3 runs 13 residues. CDR3 sequence (DNA): TGTGCCAGCAGTGACGGGGGGTACTACGAGCAGTACTTC. Its protein is CASSDGGYYEQYF.

This clonotype has only a few counts. J is TRBJ1-5 and V is TRBV4-1; possible D gene TRBD1, 6 bases. The CDR3 spans 15 residues. Trimming stripped 4 bases from V and 2 bases from J, with 12 bases between. Germline V gene sequence: CDR1 MGHRA, CDR2 YSYEKL. CDR3 sequence (DNA): TGCGCCAGCAGCCCAGGGGTTGCCGGCAATCAGCCCCAGCATTTT. Protein sequence: CASSPGVAGNQPQHF.

This clonotype was observed at least ten times. The chain couples TRBV2 to TRBJ2-2, with D perhaps TRBD2 (5 bases). CDR1 is SNHLY, CDR2 FYNNEI, per germline. V shed 4 bases and J shed 5 bases, with 20 bases lying between them. The CDR3 is 17 residues long. This chain's CDR3 is CASSGQGSLAGTGELFF. The CDR3 nucleotides are TGTGCCAGCAGTGGACAAGGGTCGCTAGCTGGTACCGGGGAGCTGTTTTTT. The full variable domain, completed using reference TRBV2 and TRBJ2-2, is EPEVTQTPSHQVTQMGQEVILRCVPISNHLYFYWYRQILGQKVEFLVSFYNNEISEKSEIFDDQFSVERPDGSNFTLKIRSTKLEDSAMYFCASSGQGSLAGTGELFFGEGSRLTVL.

This clonotype was counted only a few times. The V and J genes are TRBV11-2 and TRBJ2-1; TRBD2 aligns across 7 bases. CDR1 is SGHAT, CDR2 FQNNGV, per germline. The CDR3 runs to 16 residues. The V gene end was trimmed by 5 bases and the J gene end by 6 bases; junction bases not matched to a gene: 13. The CDR3 protein is CASSVARGGSINEQFF. The CDR3 DNA reads as TGTGCCAGCAGCGTCGCCCGGGGCGGGAGTATCAATGAGCAGTTCTTC.

This clonotype was seen at least ten times. The J gene is TRBJ2-2, the V gene TRBV28, with D hard to call. V lost 3 bases, J lost 5 bases, and 7 bases lay in between. CDR3 length: 13 residues. CDR1 is MDHEN, CDR2 SYDVKM, per germline. In DNA form, the CDR3 reads TGTGCCAGCAGTTTGGCCCAGACCGGGGAGCTGTTTTTT. This gives the protein CASSLAQTGELFF.

This clonotype turned up a few times. The chain joins TRBV6-2 or TRBV6-3 to TRBJ2-4, with TRBD2 identical over 7 bases. V was clipped by 2 bases and J by 8 bases; unmatched bases: 12. CDR3 length equals 16 residues. Looked up from germline, CDR1 is MNHEY and CDR2 is SVGEGT. DNA of the CDR3: TGTGCCAGCAGTTACGGTCTAATGGGCGCGGGGGACATTCAGTACTTC. Translation: CASSYGLMGAGDIQYF.

This clonotype occurred many times. The CDR3, as DNA: TGTGCCAGCAGTAAGACAGGTGGGGCCAACAATGAGCAGTTCTTC. Its protein is CASSKTGGANNEQFF. The J gene is TRBJ2-1, the V gene TRBV6-1; a weak D match, TRBD1 (6 bases). The V and J ends lost 5 bases and 5 bases respectively, with 16 bases between them. Per germline, CDR1 MNHNS and CDR2 SASEGT. CDR3 length equals 15 residues.

This clonotype has at least ten counts. This chain uses TRBV29-1 with TRBJ2-7, with D tentatively TRBD2 (6 bases). V was trimmed by 5 bases and J by 2 bases, leaving 13 bases between them. Germline V lookup: CDR1 SQVTM, CDR2 ANQGSEA. CDR3 length: 13 amino acids. The CDR3 nucleotides are TGCAGCGTTTCTCGCGGGGCAGCCTACGAGCAGTACTTC. The encoded protein is CSVSRGAAYEQYF.

J is TRBJ2-5 and V is TRBV20-1; a possible D gene is TRBD2 (6 bases). V was shortened by 5 bases and J by 4 bases, with 11 bases between the two germline ends. The CDR3 totals 12 residues. The germline V gene has CDR1 DFQATT and CDR2 SNEGSKA (reference sequence). The CDR3 protein is CSAGVGGETQYF. CDR3 in DNA: TGCAGTGCTGGGGTCGGGGGAGAGACCCAGTACTTC.

With respect to this clonotype: Given a much more abundant clone one base away, this may be a read error. The gene calls are TRBV6-2 or TRBV6-3 and TRBJ1-1, with unresolved D. This CDR3 region has 15 residues. Germline assignment: CDR1 MNHEY and CDR2 SVGEGT. Trimming removed 6 bases from V and 0 bases from J, with 14 bases in between. The CDR3 bases are TGTGCCAGCAGCGTCAATCCCCAATTGAACACTGAAGCTTTCTTT. Encoded protein: CASSVNPQLNTEAFF.

Note on this clonotype: The junction shows a germline mismatch at one end, possibly a read error. The chain joins TRBV12-3 or TRBV12-4 to TRBJ1-2; D is unresolved. There are 15 residues in the CDR3. The DNA for the CDR3 is TGTACCAGCAGTTTATTAGGGCCGCCCCTCTATGGCTACACCTTC. This gives the protein CTSSLLGPPLYGYTF.

This sequence joins TRBV5-5 and TRBJ2-4; 8 positions match TRBD2. Unmatched junction bases numbered 14, after V lost 0 bases and J lost 0 bases. The CDR3 is 20 amino acids. CDR1 and CDR2 from the germline V gene are SGHKS and YYEKEE (reference sequence). The CDR3 is CASSLGGGGNWGLAKNIQYF. The CDR3 DNA sequence: TGTGCCAGCAGCTTGGGTGGCGGGGGGAATTGGGGGTTAGCCAAAAACATTCAGTACTTC.

This clonotype was counted only a few times. This sequence joins TRBV9 and TRBJ2-5, with 10 nucleotides matching TRBD1. Germline V gene data show CDR1 as SGDLS and CDR2 as YYNGEE. This CDR3 has 16 amino acids. V lost 1 base and J lost 3; bases outside the gene matches: 6. The CDR3 is CASSVRQGAGEETQYF. The CDR3 DNA follows: TGTGCCAGCAGCGTACGACAGGGGGCGGGGGAAGAGACCCAGTACTTC. Using reference TRBV9 and TRBJ2-5 for the parts outside the CDR3, the full variable domain is DSGVTQTPKHLITATGQRVTLRCSPRSGDLSVYWYQQSLDQGLQFLIQYYNGEERAKGNILERFSAQQFPDLHSELNLSSLELGDSALYFCASSVRQGAGEETQYFGPGTRLLVL.

This chain connects TRBV6-1 to TRBJ1-2; 9 bases map to TRBD1. The CDR3 sequence is 14 residues long. J was trimmed by 8 bases and V by 3 bases; bases with no gene match: 7. Germline lookup yields CDR1 MNHNS and CDR2 SASEGT. CDR3 in amino acids: CASSDPGQGRGYTF. DNA of the CDR3: TGTGCCAGCAGTGACCCGGGACAGGGTCGAGGCTACACCTTC.

In this sample, this clonotype turned up many times. This chain links TRBV12-3 or TRBV12-4 with TRBJ1-2, with D unresolved. V shed 1 base and J shed 4 bases, with 10 bases lying between them. The CDR3 consists of 14 residues. The CDR3 nucleotides read TGTGCCAGCAGTTTAGGCGTCAGGTTCTATGGCTACACCTTC. The encoded protein is CASSLGVRFYGYTF.

The chain recombines TRBV7-9 with TRBJ2-7; D gene unclear. The germline V and J ends were trimmed by 1 base and 6 bases, with 7 bases remaining between them. From germline, CDR1 is SEHNR and CDR2 FQNEAQ (reference sequence). The CDR3 is made up of 12 amino acids. The CDR3: CASSLGALEQYF. The CDR3 DNA follows: TGTGCCAGCAGCTTAGGGGCCCTCGAGCAGTACTTC.

This clonotype has a handful of counts. V and J are TRBV7-2 and TRBJ2-2; no reliable D call. From germline, CDR1 is SGHTA and CDR2 FQGNSA. CDR3 size: 14 residues. Trimming shortened V by 5 bases and J by 5 bases, and 12 bases separated the two germline ends. This CDR3 reads CASSHLTGTGELFF. In DNA form, the CDR3 reads TGTGCCAGCAGCCATCTAACCGGTACCGGGGAGCTGTTTTTT.

The genes are TRBV3-1 and TRBJ2-5; D may match TRBD1 or TRBD2 (5 bases each). The CDR3 extends over 14 amino acids. Germline CDR1 reads LGHDT; CDR2 reads YNNKEL (reference sequence). Trimming shortened V by 0 bases and J by 7 bases, and 12 bases separated the two germline ends. CDR3 in amino acids: CASSQDRVRGTQYF. CDR3 bases: TGTGCCAGCAGCCAAGACAGAGTGAGGGGGACCCAGTACTTC.

Of note for this clonotype: One base away lies a much larger clone, so this may be a sequencing read error. The J gene is TRBJ2-4, the V gene TRBV19; 7 bases are shared with TRBD1. Trimming cost V 8 bases and J 13 bases; bases outside gene matches: 14. This CDR3 is built from 13 residues. CDR1 is LNHDA and CDR2 is SQIVND in the germline V gene (reference sequence). This CDR3 reads CASGDSLYNEQYF. The CDR3 nucleotides read TGTGCCAGTGGGGACAGTTTGTACAATGAGCAGTACTTC.

This clonotype was detected ten times or more. This rearrangement joins TRBV20-1 to TRBJ1-2; TRBD1 might be the D (5 bases). There are 14 residues in the CDR3. CDR1 DFQATT and CDR2 SNEGSKA come from the germline V gene (reference sequence). V gave up 0 bases and J gave up 2 bases, with 10 bases separating them. DNA for the CDR3: TGCAGTGCTAGAGATCCGGCAGGGAACTATGGCTACACCTTC. Residues: CSARDPAGNYGYTF.